These T cell receptor beta chains were read from a single sample in a study of CD8+ T cells in alopecia areata. Generated by immunoSEQ multiplex PCR, the TCRdb table keeps only in-frame clones and is missing some. The data show 210,000 or so clones, roughly three fifths seen once. Sample: CD4+ T cells sorted from blood, taken at approximately week 42, from a patient treated with tofacitinib. All receptors derive from a human donor with alopecia areata. CDR3s include the opening cysteine and the closing phenylalanine or tryptophan. Each record gives: clone size, V gene, D gene, J gene, CDR3 DNA, CDR3 protein. D genes are given only for firm matches. For some rows the clone size is stated as once, few or many, or as a class when expanded; others skip it.

.,TRBV4-3,.,TRBJ1-1,TGCGCCAGCAGCCAAGTCGCGATGAGTGAAGCTTTCTTT,CASSQVAMSEAFF
once,TRBV29-1,TRBD1,TRBJ1-1,TGCAGCGTTGACCAGGGACAGGGGATGAACACTGAAGCTTTCTTT,CSVDQGQGMNTEAFF
once,TRBV30,.,TRBJ1-5,TGTGCCTGGAGTGCTGGGATTGGCAATCAGCCCCAGCATTTT,CAWSAGIGNQPQHF
.,TRBV29-1,TRBD2,TRBJ2-3,TGCAGCGTCCCCGGGACTAGCGGCACAGATACGCAGTATTTT,CSVPGTSGTDTQYF
.,TRBV11-1,.,TRBJ2-1,TGTGCCAGCAGCGTTCAGGGGAAGCAGTTCTTC,CASSVQGKQFF
.,TRBV18,.,TRBJ2-2,TGTGCCAGCTCACCGTCCAGGGCAGGGATCACCGGGGAGCTGTTTTTT,CASSPSRAGITGELFF
.,TRBV29-1,.,TRBJ1-1,TGCAGCGTTGGGGGGGTCCTGAGAACTGAAGCTTTCTTT,CSVGGVLRTEAFF
.,TRBV5-6,TRBD1,TRBJ1-6,TGTGCCAGCAGCTTGGTTGGGACAGGGGAAACACCCCTCCACTTT,CASSLVGTGETPLHF
.,TRBV5-1,.,TRBJ2-5,TGCGCCAGCAGCCCGGAGACAGGTGGGATGGGGACCCAGTACTTC,CASSPETGGMGTQYF
.,TRBV5-1,TRBD2,TRBJ2-1,TGCGCCAGCAGCTCTCTGACTAGCGGGGGGGCGTACAATGAGCAGTTCTTC,CASSSLTSGGAYNEQFF
.,TRBV19,.,TRBJ2-3,TGTGCCAGTAGTATCGGACTCCTCACAGATACGCAGTATTTT,CASSIGLLTDTQYF
.,TRBV2,.,TRBJ2-3,TGTGCCAGCAGTGAAGCGGGGGCCCACACAGATACGCAGTATTTT,CASSEAGAHTDTQYF
.,TRBV5-1,TRBD1,TRBJ1-2,TGCGCCAGCAGCTTCGACAGGGGGCAACGCTATGGCTACACCTTC,CASSFDRGQRYGYTF
.,TRBV30,.,TRBJ1-2,TGTGCCTCAGAGGGACTCTATGGCTACACCTTC,CASEGLYGYTF
.,TRBV4-3,TRBD1,TRBJ2-7,TGCGCCAGCAGCCACCTTACAGGGGACGAGCAGTACTTC,CASSHLTGDEQYF
.,TRBV11-2,.,TRBJ2-1,TGTGCCAGCAGCTTAGGCTTTGTGGACTATGAGCAGTTCTTC,CASSLGFVDYEQFF
.,TRBV29-1,.,TRBJ1-1,TGCAGCGCTGGGGACTTAATGAACACTGAAGCTTTCTTT,CSAGDLMNTEAFF
.,TRBV2,.,TRBJ2-7,TGTGCCAGCACTAGTATACCGGGACAAACCTACGAGCAGTACTTC,CASTSIPGQTYEQYF
.,TRBV7-3,.,TRBJ1-1,TGTGCCAGCAGCCCTTACACTGAAGCTTTCTTT,CASSPYTEAFF
few,TRBV11-2,TRBD1,TRBJ1-6,TGTGCCAGCAGGGGACAGAATAATTCACCCCTCCACTTT,CASRGQNNSPLHF
few,TRBV29-1,TRBD1,TRBJ2-7,TGCAGCGTTTTGGCCGGGACAGGGGCCTACGAGCAGTACTTC,CSVLAGTGAYEQYF
once,TRBV5-6,.,TRBJ2-6,TGTGCCAGCAGCTTGGAAGGCCCTGGGGCCAACGTCCTGACTTTC,CASSLEGPGANVLTF
few,TRBV5-6,.,TRBJ2-1,TGTGCCAGCAGCGCGAGGACAGTGTACAATGAGCAGTTCTTC,CASSARTVYNEQFF
few,TRBV29-1,.,TRBJ1-5,TGCAGCGTTAGCCCTGGGTATACTTGGGTCAATAGCAATCAGCCCCAGCATTTT,CSVSPGYTWVNSNQPQHF
.,TRBV7-9,.,TRBJ1-4,TGTGCCAGCAGCTTGGGTCTGTCGCTTCCGAAGAATGAAAAACTGTTTTTT,CASSLGLSLPKNEKLFF
.,TRBV19,.,TRBJ1-2,TGTGCCAGTAGTACTCCGGACAGACATGGCTACACCTTC,CASSTPDRHGYTF
.,TRBV5-1,.,TRBJ2-1,TGCGCCAGCAGCTTCGTCGGGGGAAGCTCCTACAATGAGCAGTTCTTC,CASSFVGGSSYNEQFF
.,TRBV11-3,TRBD1,TRBJ1-1,TGTGCCAGCAGCCCCGGGACAGGGCCTGAAGCTTTCTTT,CASSPGTGPEAFF
few,TRBV2,TRBD1,TRBJ1-5,TGTGCCAGCAGGACAGGGCCCTCCAATCAGCCCCAGCATTTT,CASRTGPSNQPQHF
.,TRBV11-2,TRBD1,TRBJ1-2,TGTGCCAGCAGCCCCCGACAGGGGGATGGCTACACCTTC,CASSPRQGDGYTF
.,TRBV29-1,.,TRBJ2-2,TGCAGCGTTGCCCGCCACTTGAACACCGGGGAGCTGTTTTTT,CSVARHLNTGELFF
few,TRBV6-6,.,TRBJ2-7,TGTGCCAGCAGTTACTCCGGAGAGGGATCAGCCTACGAGCAGTACTTC,CASSYSGEGSAYEQYF
few,TRBV2,.,TRBJ1-1,TGTGCCAGCACTGCCGCCGGCCACACTGAAGCTTTCTTT,CASTAAGHTEAFF
.,TRBV7-3,.,TRBJ2-1,TGTGCCAGCAGCTTACGGGTAGTAAGCTCCTACAATGAGCAGTTCTTC,CASSLRVVSSYNEQFF
few,TRBV29-1,.,TRBJ1-2,TGCAGCGTCCACAGTCCGAACTATGGCTACACCTTC,CSVHSPNYGYTF
.,TRBV14,.,TRBJ1-6,TGTGCCACCTCCGCTGGGGCCCTACCCCTCCACTTT,CATSAGALPLHF
.,TRBV11-3,TRBD2,TRBJ2-7,TGTGCCAGCAGCCCCGGGGGGGCCGTCGCCTACGAGCAGTACTTC,CASSPGGAVAYEQYF
.,TRBV29-1,.,TRBJ1-2,TGCAGCGTGGCCGCGAGAGTAAACTATGGCTACACCTTC,CSVAARVNYGYTF
few,TRBV5-1,.,TRBJ1-1,TGCGCCAGCAGTCCCGGGCAGGGATTCACTGAAGCTTTCTTT,CASSPGQGFTEAFF
.,TRBV5-1,TRBD1,TRBJ1-1,TGCGCCAGCGGACAGGGGGCGAGGAACACTGAAGCTTTCTTT,CASGQGARNTEAFF
.,TRBV30,.,TRBJ1-2,TGTGCCTTCGACCCCTATGGCTACACCTTC,CAFDPYGYTF
few,TRBV7-2,.,TRBJ1-2,TGTGCCAGCAGCTTCGACACTAACTATGGCTACACCTTC,CASSFDTNYGYTF
.,TRBV9,.,TRBJ1-1,TGTGCCAGCAGCATCTCAGACCGGGATGAAGCTTTCTTT,CASSISDRDEAFF
.,TRBV5-1,.,TRBJ2-7,TGCGCCAGCCGGGCGGGGCCATTCTACGAGCAGTACTTC,CASRAGPFYEQYF
.,TRBV23-1,TRBD2,TRBJ2-7,TGCGCCAGCAGTCAACCCGGGCGGGGGGCCGAGGACGAGCAGTACTTC,CASSQPGRGAEDEQYF
once,TRBV6-4,TRBD1,TRBJ1-5,TGTGCCAGCCCCGGGACAGGGGCAAATCAGCCCCAGCATTTT,CASPGTGANQPQHF
.,TRBV2,.,TRBJ2-7,TGTGCCAGCAGCGACAGGACCGCCGACTACGAGCAGTACTTC,CASSDRTADYEQYF
.,TRBV5-4,.,TRBJ1-2,TGTGCCAGCAGCTTGGCCGGAACATACTATGGCTACACCTTC,CASSLAGTYYGYTF
.,TRBV27,TRBD1,TRBJ1-6,TGTGCCAGCAGCCCAATTCCGGGACAGGGTAATTCACCCCTCCACTTT,CASSPIPGQGNSPLHF
.,TRBV27,.,TRBJ2-1,TGTGCCAGCAGTTTAAGAGGGGTTAATGAGCAGTTCTTC,CASSLRGVNEQFF
.,TRBV4-1,.,TRBJ2-4,TGCGCCAGCAGCCAAGAAGCCCGGCCGCGGAACATTCAGTACTTC,CASSQEARPRNIQYF
.,TRBV29-1,.,TRBJ1-1,TGCAGCGCAAACAGGGTCACTGAAGCTTTCTTT,CSANRVTEAFF
.,TRBV7-2,.,TRBJ1-2,TGTGCCAGCAGCTTAGATTTCTATGGCTACACCTTC,CASSLDFYGYTF
few,TRBV19,TRBD1,TRBJ1-2,TGTGCCAGTGCGTCCGGGACAGCGCTTTATGGCTACACCTTC,CASASGTALYGYTF
.,TRBV29-1,TRBD2,TRBJ2-4,TGCAGCGTTGAGGCCGGGGGGAACATTCAGTACTTC,CSVEAGGNIQYF
.,TRBV7-2,.,TRBJ2-2,TGTGCCAGCAGCTTGCGGCCCGCCGGGGAGCTGTTTTTT,CASSLRPAGELFF
.,TRBV6-5,.,TRBJ1-2,TGTGCCAGCAGTTACTCGTGGGACACCGCTAACTATGGCTACACCTTC,CASSYSWDTANYGYTF